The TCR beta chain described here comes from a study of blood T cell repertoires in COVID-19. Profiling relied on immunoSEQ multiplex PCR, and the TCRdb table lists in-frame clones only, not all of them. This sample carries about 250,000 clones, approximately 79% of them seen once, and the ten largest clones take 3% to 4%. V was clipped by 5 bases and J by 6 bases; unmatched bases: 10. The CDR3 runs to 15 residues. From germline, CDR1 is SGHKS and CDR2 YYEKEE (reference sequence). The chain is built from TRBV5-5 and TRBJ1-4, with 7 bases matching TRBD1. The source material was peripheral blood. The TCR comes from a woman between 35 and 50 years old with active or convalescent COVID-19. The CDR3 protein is CASRPASGGHEKLFF. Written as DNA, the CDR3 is TGTGCCAGCAGACCGGCTTCAGGGGGACATGAAAAACTGTTTTTT.